This T cell receptor beta chain was profiled in a study of blood T cell repertoires in COVID-19. The assay was immunoSEQ multiplex PCR, and TCRdb's table has in-frame clones only and misses some. The sample has some 400,000 clones; around 84% are singletons. Trimming took 3 bases from V and 8 from J, leaving 15 bases between them. Looked up from germline, CDR1 is SGDLS and CDR2 is YYNGEE. The CDR3 extends over 14 amino acids. There are a few counts of this clone. The receptor's source is a human donor in a cohort sampled during active COVID-19. The sequencing sample was made of peripheral blood. This chain links TRBV9 with TRBJ1-5; D possibly corresponds to TRBD1 (6 bases). The CDR3 spells CASSGGPREEPQHF. DNA of the CDR3: TGTGCCAGCAGCGGGGGGCCCCGAGAGGAGCCCCAGCATTTT. The full variable domain, with the rest looked up from reference TRBV9 and TRBJ1-5, is DSGVTQTPKHLITATGQRVTLRCSPRSGDLSVYWYQQSLDQGLQFLIQYYNGEERAKGNILERFSAQQFPDLHSELNLSSLELGDSALYFCASSGGPREEPQHFGDGTRLSIL.